This passage covers 29 T cell receptor beta chains from one sample sequenced in a study of blood T cell repertoires in COVID-19. TCRdb's copy holds only in-frame clones and misses some; the assay was immunoSEQ multiplex PCR. The profile shows about 300,000 clones, 89% of them singletons. What was sequenced was peripheral blood. The receptor set was obtained from a woman aged 30 to 39 with COVID-19, enrolled during active disease.

A single count supports this clone. The genes are TRBV11-2 and TRBJ2-5; 7 bases align to TRBD2. This CDR3 contains 19 residues. The trim removed 1 base at V and 4 bases at J, leaving 18 bases unmatched. The germline CDR1 and CDR2 sequences are SGHAT and FQNNGV. CDR3 sequence (DNA): TGTGCCAGCAGCTTAGCCCCTCGGCTAGCGGTGGTGAGGGGAGAGACCCAGTACTTC. As protein: CASSLAPRLAVVRGETQYF. Complete variable domain (other parts from reference TRBV11-2 and TRBJ2-5): EAGVAQSPRYKIIEKRQSVAFWCNPISGHATLYWYQQILGQGPKLLIQFQNNGVVDDSQLPKDRFSAERLKGVDSTLKIQPAKLEDSAVYLCASSLAPRLAVVRGETQYFGPGTRLLVL.

This sequence joins TRBV7-2 and TRBJ1-4; TRBD1 matches at 10 bases. CDR1 and CDR2 (germline): SGHTA, FQGNSA. After removal of 4 bases from V and 6 bases from J, the junction contained 11 bases not matched to a gene. The CDR3 is 17 residues long. The CDR3: CASSSSRPGTGDEKLFF. CDR3 nucleotides: TGTGCCAGCAGCTCGTCAAGGCCCGGGACAGGGGATGAAAAACTGTTTTTT.

The chain is built from TRBV10-3 and TRBJ2-3, with 9 bases identical to TRBD1. The CDR3 runs 14 residues. The germline V gene has CDR1 ENHRY and CDR2 SYGVKD. Losses at the gene ends were 6 bases for V and 0 bases for J; bases not matched to a gene: 1. The CDR3 nucleotides read TGTGCCATCAGGGGACAGGGAAGCACAGATACGCAGTATTTT. Residues: CAIRGQGSTDTQYF.

The sample holds one count of this clone. The chain links TRBV15 to TRBJ1-5; TRBD1 aligns across 11 bases. Per the germline V gene, CDR1 is LNHNV and CDR2 is YYDKDF (reference sequence). With 5 bases clipped from V and 6 bases from J, the junction kept 6 bases outside the gene matches. The CDR3 loop spans 15 amino acids. DNA for the CDR3: TGTGCCACCAGCCTGAGGACAGGGGGCACTCAGCCCCAGCATTTT. Its translation is CATSLRTGGTQPQHF.

The chain is built from TRBV10-1 and TRBJ2-3; D possibly corresponds to TRBD2 (5 bases). Germline CDR1 is WNHNN and CDR2 is SYGVQD (reference sequence). Trimming removed 2 bases from V and 1 base from J, with 13 bases in between. This CDR3 is 16 amino acids long. The CDR3 DNA is TGCGCCAGCAGTGAGCCCGGGCGGGCCGGCACAGATACGCAGTATTTT. Amino acids: CASSEPGRAGTDTQYF.

This sequence joins TRBV7-9 and TRBJ1-5; 7 nucleotides line up with TRBD1. The CDR3 sequence is 17 residues long. Germline V gene sequence: CDR1 SEHNR, CDR2 FQNEAQ (reference sequence). V was pared by 5 bases and J by 0 bases, with 10 bases of the junction left unmatched. The CDR3 DNA sequence: TGTGCCAGCAGCCCGCCCCATGACAGGGATAGCAATCAGCCCCAGCATTTT. Protein sequence: CASSPPHDRDSNQPQHF.

The gene calls are TRBV11-3 and TRBJ2-7; 7 nucleotides agree with TRBD1. The germline CDR1 and CDR2 sequences are SGHNT and YENEEA. After removal of 4 bases from V and 5 bases from J, the junction contained 11 bases not matched to a gene. The CDR3 consists of 15 residues. The CDR3 DNA is TGTGCCAGCAGCTCCGAACGACAGGGTCGGAACGAGCAGTACTTC. Translated: CASSSERQGRNEQYF.

V and J are TRBV18 and TRBJ1-4, with 7 bases fitting TRBD1. This CDR3 is built from 16 residues. Germline assignment: CDR1 KGHSH and CDR2 LQKENI. The ends lost 3 bases at V and 2 bases at J; junction bases unmatched: 6. The CDR3 DNA follows: TGTGCCAGCTCACCCCAGGGGGGCGCGACTAATGAAAAACTGTTTTTT. Translation gives CASSPQGGATNEKLFF.

The sample holds a few counts of this clone. The rearrangement links TRBV6-5 to TRBJ1-5; D is perhaps TRBD1 (6 bases). The CDR3 has 15 residues. Germline assignment: CDR1 MNHEY and CDR2 SVGAGI. Trimming took 5 bases from V and 7 from J, leaving 18 bases between them. The CDR3 DNA follows: TGTGCCAGCAGTCCCCAGACAGGCCGGGGACAGCCCCAGCATTTT. Translated, it gives CASSPQTGRGQPQHF.

CDR3: CASSQVGTGRHYGYTF. The CDR3 coding sequence is TGTGCCAGCAGCCAAGTGGGTACAGGGCGGCACTATGGCTACACCTTC. V and J are TRBV14 and TRBJ1-2; D may be TRBD1 (6 bases). The CDR3 is 16 amino acids. Deletions cut 1 base from V and 3 bases from J, with 15 bases between. The germline V gene encodes CDR1 SGHDN and CDR2 FVKESK.

The V gene is TRBV5-1, the J gene TRBJ2-1, with TRBD1 identical over 9 bases. J was trimmed by 9 bases and V by 2 bases; bases with no gene match: 9. The CDR3 runs 15 residues. The V gene's germline CDR1 is SGHRS and CDR2 YFSETQ. In DNA, the CDR3 is TGCGCCAGCAGCTTTTCGGGACAGGGCCTAAGTGAGCAGTTCTTC. Its translation: CASSFSGQGLSEQFF.

The V call is TRBV4-1, the J call TRBJ2-7; tentative D call: TRBD2 (6 bases). Trimming removed 1 base at V and 0 bases at J, with 13 bases between. The CDR3 covers 16 residues. The germline V gene encodes CDR1 MGHRA and CDR2 YSYEKL. The CDR3 sequence is CASSQGYLASSYEQYF. The CDR3 region has the DNA TGCGCCAGCAGCCAAGGATATCTAGCGTCCTCCTACGAGCAGTACTTC.

The V call is TRBV7-2, the J call TRBJ2-3; no definite D call. Germline CDR1 reads SGHTA; CDR2 reads FQGNSA. This CDR3 spans 13 amino acids. Trimming removed 3 bases at V and 6 bases at J, with 10 bases between. Here the CDR3 DNA reads TGTGCCAGCAGCTTCCCTACTTTGGATACGCAGTATTTT. It encodes CASSFPTLDTQYF.

V is TRBV3-1 (or the pseudogene TRBV3-2) and J is TRBJ2-1; 7 positions agree with TRBD2. Germline CDR1 LGHDT, CDR2 YNNKEL (reference sequence). The CDR3 is 16 residues long. Trimming removed 1 base from V and 5 bases from J; junction bases left unmatched: 8. CDR3 coding DNA: TGTGCCAGCAGCCAAGGGGAGGGACTAATCCACAATGAGCAGTTCTTC. It encodes CASSQGEGLIHNEQFF.

The chain uses TRBV7-9 and TRBJ1-6; 8 nucleotides align to TRBD1. The CDR3 spans 15 residues. Germline lookup yields CDR1 SEHNR and CDR2 FQNEAQ (reference sequence). Trimming at V came to 1 base and at J to 7 bases, leaving 3 bases not matched to a gene. The CDR3 loop is CASSLGDRSNSPLHF. CDR3 bases: TGTGCCAGCAGCTTAGGGGACAGGTCGAATTCACCCCTCCACTTT.

V usage is TRBV10-3 and J usage is TRBJ2-7; a possible D gene is TRBD1 (5 bases). Germline V lookup: CDR1 ENHRY, CDR2 SYGVKD. V gave up 0 bases and J gave up 0 bases, with 9 bases separating them. This CDR3 has 15 amino acids. CDR3 amino acids: CAISESVGPSYEQYF. CDR3 DNA: TGTGCCATCAGTGAGTCAGTGGGGCCCTCCTACGAGCAGTACTTC.

This clone was seen a handful of times. V gene TRBV2 combines with J gene TRBJ2-2, with TRBD2 matching 8 bases. Germline V CDR1 and CDR2: SNHLY, FYNNEI. CDR3 size: 14 residues. J was trimmed by 1 base and V by 6 bases; bases with no gene match: 1. CDR3 coding DNA: TGTGCCAGCAGACTAGCGGTGAACACCGGGGAGCTGTTTTTT. This translates into CASRLAVNTGELFF.

This clone was recorded once. The chain links TRBV6-5 to TRBJ2-7; weak D call: TRBD1 (7 bases). The CDR3 is made up of 13 amino acids. Germline CDR1 reads MNHEY; CDR2 reads SVGAGI. The germline V and J ends were trimmed by 6 bases and 0 bases, with 9 bases remaining between them. DNA of the CDR3: TGTGCCAGCAGGCGGGACAGCTCCTACGAGCAGTACTTC. The encoded protein is CASRRDSSYEQYF.

V gene TRBV13 combines with J gene TRBJ1-1; 8 bases are shared with TRBD1. Germline V gene sequence: CDR1 PRHDT, CDR2 FYEKMQ (reference sequence). With 6 bases clipped from V and 0 bases from J, the junction kept 6 bases outside the gene matches. The CDR3 is 15 residues long. In DNA form, the CDR3 reads TGTGCCAGCAGTCCGACAGGGGAGATGAACACTGAAGCTTTCTTT. It yields the protein CASSPTGEMNTEAFF.

The gene calls are TRBV6-6 and TRBJ1-1, with D unclear. The CDR3 runs 13 residues. V lost 2 bases and J 1 base, leaving 5 bases between the germline ends. The germline gives CDR1 MNHNY, CDR2 SVGAGI (reference sequence). Here the CDR3 reads CASSYEGNTEAFF. CDR3 coding DNA: TGTGCCAGCAGTTACGAGGGGAACACTGAAGCTTTCTTT.

This clone came up once. The V call is TRBV6-5, the J call TRBJ1-6, with D possibly TRBD1 on 6 matching bases. This CDR3 region has 15 residues. Trimming removed 5 bases at V and 10 bases at J, with 18 bases between. Germline values: CDR1 MNHEY, CDR2 SVGAGI. The CDR3 coding sequence is TGTGCCAGCAGTCCTACACAGGGCTTCATCTCACCCCTCCACTTT. Translation gives CASSPTQGFISPLHF.

The rearrangement links TRBV27 to TRBJ2-5, with 7 bases fitting TRBD1. This CDR3 region has 13 residues. The V gene end was trimmed by 4 bases and the J gene end by 4 bases; junction bases not matched to a gene: 3. CDR1 MNHEY and CDR2 SMNVEV come from the germline V gene (reference sequence). The CDR3 sequence is CASSSTGLETQYF. The CDR3 DNA sequence: TGTGCCAGCAGTTCGACAGGGCTAGAGACCCAGTACTTC.

This clone occurred once. This rearrangement joins TRBV30 to TRBJ2-1; a weak D match, TRBD1 (6 bases). The CDR3 length is 12 residues. Germline V gives CDR1 GTSNPN, CDR2 SVGIG (reference sequence). V dropped 2 bases and J dropped 7 bases, with 9 bases sitting between them. The CDR3 DNA follows: TGTGCCTGGAGTTTAACAGGGAATGAGCAGTTCTTC. Its translation is CAWSLTGNEQFF.

The chain joins TRBV18 to TRBJ1-3; 7 nucleotides align to TRBD1. CDR1 is KGHSH and CDR2 is LQKENI in the germline V gene. The CDR3 is 16 residues long. Unmatched junction bases numbered 8, after V lost 3 bases and J lost 3 bases. CDR3 in amino acids: CASSPYSGTVGNTIYF. Here the CDR3 DNA reads TGTGCCAGCTCACCCTATTCCGGGACAGTTGGAAACACCATATATTTT.

This chain uses TRBV2 with TRBJ2-1, with TRBD2 identical over 8 bases. Losses at the gene ends were 2 bases for V and 10 bases for J; bases not matched to a gene: 1. CDR1 SNHLY and CDR2 FYNNEI come from the germline V gene. This CDR3 is built from 12 residues. CDR3 bases: TGTGCCAGCAGTGAATCGGGAGGGGAGCAGTTCTTC. Translation gives CASSESGGEQFF.

The V call is TRBV5-1, the J call TRBJ2-2; a weak D match, TRBD1 (6 bases). Trimming removed 4 bases from V and 3 bases from J, with 10 bases in between. The CDR3 has 14 amino acids. CDR1 is SGHRS, CDR2 YFSETQ, per germline. The CDR3 sequence is CASSLAGDTGELFF. CDR3 nucleotide sequence: TGCGCCAGCAGCCTGGCAGGGGACACCGGGGAGCTGTTTTTT.

The J gene is TRBJ1-2, the V gene TRBV25-1, with D perhaps TRBD1 (6 bases). CDR1 MGHDK and CDR2 SYGVNS come from the germline V gene. This CDR3 comprises 12 residues. V was clipped by 5 bases and J by 8 bases, with 12 bases between them. The CDR3 nucleotides read TGTGCCAGCAGTCGCGGACAGTTCGGCTACACCTTC. The encoded protein is CASSRGQFGYTF.

The CDR3 reads CASSYSGGKGYTF. For the CDR3, the DNA is TGTGCCAGCAGCTATAGCGGGGGGAAAGGCTACACCTTC. This sequence joins TRBV7-2 and TRBJ1-2; a possible D gene is TRBD1 (5 bases). V was cut by 4 bases and J by 8 bases, with 14 bases left in between. Germline V CDR1 and CDR2: SGHTA, FQGNSA. CDR3 length equals 13 residues.

The V and J genes are TRBV7-2 and TRBJ2-1; the D gene is possibly TRBD1 (5 bases). Trimming took off 4 bases at V and 15 bases at J, with 13 bases between the two ends. In germline, CDR1 is SGHTA, CDR2 FQGNSA. CDR3 length: 11 residues. The CDR3 nucleotides are TGTGCCAGCAGCTCTTACAGGCTTCTGTTCTTC. The encoded protein is CASSSYRLLFF.